A single sample gave rise to the 7 T cell receptor beta chains below, sequenced in a study of radiation and T cells in renal cell carcinoma. Time point defined: blood 2 weeks post-SBRT. Treatment defined: 15 Gy SBRT to primary tumor, nephrectomy 4 weeks later. Data came from immunoSEQ multiplex PCR; TCRdb stores just in-frame clones and leaves some out. The sample includes some 120,000 clones, over 75% seen only once; the top ten take 5% to 6.5%. This material consisted of blood, taken from a patient whose treatment included radiotherapy and nephrectomy. The receptors derive from a man aged 50 to 59 with renal cell carcinoma.

Worth noting for this clone: Other DNA sequences in this sample translate to the same CDR3. The chain uses TRBV5-1 and TRBJ1-2; D is unresolved. Germline CDR1 and CDR2: SGHRS and YFSETQ. V lost 0 bases and J lost 0, with 6 bases in between. The length of the CDR3 is 14 residues. CDR3 coding DNA: TGCGCCAGCAGCTTGGGGACCTCTAACTATGGCTACACCTTC. It specifies CASSLGTSNYGYTF.

About this clone: Other DNA sequences in this specimen translate into the identical CDR3. The chain links TRBV9 to TRBJ2-3; D is unclear. The CDR3 sequence is 12 residues long. Germline V lookup: CDR1 SGDLS, CDR2 YYNGEE. Trimming cost V 0 bases and J 3 bases, with 2 bases left between them. Written as DNA, the CDR3 is TGTGCCAGCAGCGTAGCAACAGATACGCAGTATTTT. Amino acid sequence: CASSVATDTQYF.

V usage is TRBV4-3 and J usage is TRBJ2-5, with 15 bases identical to TRBD2. Trimming cost V 1 base and J 2 bases; bases outside gene matches: 5. The CDR3 runs to 18 residues. From germline, CDR1 is LGHNA and CDR2 YSLEER. The CDR3, as DNA: TGCGCCAGCAGCCAAGGGACTAGCGGGGGGGCCGGGCAAGAGACCCAGTACTTC. It specifies CASSQGTSGGAGQETQYF.

The V and J genes are TRBV11-2 and TRBJ1-3; D may be TRBD1 (5 bases). The CDR3 consists of 15 residues. Germline V gene lookup returns CDR1 SGHAT and CDR2 FQNNGV. Trimming removed 0 bases at V and 4 bases at J, with 10 bases between. CDR3 sequence: CASSLDRGLGNTIYF. The CDR3 DNA sequence: TGTGCCAGCAGCTTAGATCGGGGGTTGGGAAACACCATATATTTT. Filled out from reference TRBV11-2 and TRBJ1-3, the complete variable domain reads EAGVAQSPRYKIIEKRQSVAFWCNPISGHATLYWYQQILGQGPKLLIQFQNNGVVDDSQLPKDRFSAERLKGVDSTLKIQPAKLEDSAVYLCASSLDRGLGNTIYFGEGSWLTVV.

This chain joins TRBV15 and TRBJ1-2; 7 bases agree with TRBD1. Germline V gene data show CDR1 as LNHNV and CDR2 as YYDKDF (reference sequence). The CDR3 extends over 14 amino acids. After removal of 1 base from V and 2 bases from J, the junction contained 1 base not matched to a gene. As DNA, the CDR3 is TGTGCCACCAGCAGAGTGACAGGGAACTATGGCTACACCTTC. As protein: CATSRVTGNYGYTF. Drawing the rest from reference TRBV15 and TRBJ1-2, the complete variable domain is DAMVIQNPRYQVTQFGKPVTLSCSQTLNHNVMYWYQQKSSQAPKLLFHYYDKDFNNEADTPDNFQSRRPNTSFCFLDIRSPGLGDTAMYLCATSRVTGNYGYTFGSGTRLTVV.

The chain joins TRBV4-1 to TRBJ1-2, with D uncertain. Trimming pared 3 bases from V and 6 bases from J, leaving 14 bases between. Germline CDR1 and CDR2: MGHRA and YSYEKL. The length of the CDR3 is 14 residues. DNA for the CDR3: TGCGCCAGCAGCCACCCCGGGGAGGAAGATGGCTACACCTTC. This sequence encodes CASSHPGEEDGYTF.

This clone was detected only a few times. The rearrangement joins TRBV6-6 to TRBJ2-3, with 8 bases identical to TRBD2. V was pared by 0 bases and J by 4 bases, with 6 bases of the junction left unmatched. This CDR3 region has 16 residues. CDR1 and CDR2 from the germline V gene are MNHNY and SVGAGI (reference sequence). The DNA of the CDR3 is TGTGCCAGCAGTTACTCTGGCAGCGGGAGCGCAGATACGCAGTATTTT. Translating gives CASSYSGSGSADTQYF.